This T cell receptor (beta chain) was captured in a study of blood T cell repertoires in COVID-19. Across the whole study: Samples came from the United States, Italy and Spain, spanning acute and convalescent COVID-19. Nucleic acid was either cDNA or gDNA, and it came from T cells, B-cell-depleted T cells, or PBMCs.

Original processing methods: Quantification of nucleated cells was approximated via reference gene primer amplification. Assay used: immunoSEQ multiplex PCR; TCRdb lists only in-frame clones, some missing. V and J calls and clone size come straight from that table; D and trimming were deduced from the DNA. This sample has some 300,000 clones, with around 85% found just once. This clone appeared a single time. Source material: peripheral blood. The receptor was derived from a woman aged 50 to 60 with active or convalescent COVID-19.

As DNA, the CDR3 is TGTGCCAGCAGTCCACCAGGCGGGGAGCTGTTTTTT. Translation: CASSPPGGELFF. The chain employs TRBV27 and TRBJ2-2; D is unclear. The CDR3 covers 12 residues. Per germline, CDR1 MNHEY and CDR2 SMNVEV (reference sequence). Trimming left V 5 bases short and J 7 bases short, with 8 bases between.